At least ten counts were recorded for the clone carrying this TCR beta chain. The data are from a study of T cells after yellow fever vaccination. In TCRdb, the 5' RACE reads were re-called with MiXCR into one record per CDR3 protein. The data contain a few hundred thousand distinct CDR3 sequences, 3.6% of them singletons. The CDR3 contains 11 residues. V gave up 4 bases and J gave up 5 bases, with 8 bases separating them. From germline, CDR1 is SQVTM and CDR2 ANQGSEA. This chain links TRBV29-1 with TRBJ2-5; no firm D call. The source material was PBMCs, sampled on the day of the yellow fever booster vaccination. This TCR was sampled from a man aged 18 to 35 who received the YFV17D yellow fever vaccine. The CDR3 coding sequence is TGCAGCGTTGGGGTCACGGAGACCCAGTACTTC. Its translation is CSVGVTETQYF. The full variable domain, in which reference TRBV29-1 and TRBJ2-5 provide the parts outside the CDR3, is SAVISQKPSRDICQRGTSLTIQCQVDSQVTMMFWYRQQPGQSLTLIATANQGSEATYESGFVIDKFPISRPNLTFSTLTVSNMSPEDSSIYLCSVGVTETQYFGPGTRLLVL.